A single sample is the source of the 12 T cell receptor beta chains below, sequenced in a study of blood T cell repertoires in COVID-19. Generated by immunoSEQ multiplex PCR, the TCRdb table keeps only in-frame clones and is missing some. This sample has just under 60,000 clones; approximately 86% occur once, and the top ten carry about 4.5%. The sample consisted of peripheral blood. The receptor set was obtained from a man between 60 and 70 years old with acute or convalescent COVID-19.

The gene calls are TRBV19 and TRBJ1-5; D may be TRBD1 (6 bases). The V gene's germline CDR1 is LNHDA and CDR2 SQIVND (reference sequence). The length of the CDR3 is 15 residues. Deletions cut 4 bases from V and 2 bases from J, with 12 bases between. CDR3 DNA sequence: TGTGCCAGTAGTACCGGACAGTCGGGCAATCAGCCCCAGCATTTT. It is translated as CASSTGQSGNQPQHF.

V and J are TRBV5-5 and TRBJ2-7, with TRBD2 matching over 10 bases. The CDR3 extends over 14 amino acids. The germline V gene encodes CDR1 SGHKS and CDR2 YYEKEE (reference sequence). Trimming at V came to 4 bases and at J to 6 bases, leaving 7 bases not matched to a gene. The DNA of the CDR3 is TGTGCCAGCAGCATCCCTAGCGGGAGTCTCGAGCAGTACTTC. This gives the protein CASSIPSGSLEQYF.

V gene TRBV5-5 combines with J gene TRBJ1-2, with unresolved D. The CDR3 covers 14 residues. V shed 3 bases and J shed 2 bases, with 11 bases lying between them. Per the germline V gene, CDR1 is SGHKS and CDR2 is YYEKEE (reference sequence). CDR3 sequence (DNA): TGTGCCAGCAGCTCGCTGGAGCTGAACTATGGCTACACCTTC. It encodes CASSSLELNYGYTF.

The chain carries TRBV3-1 (or the pseudogene TRBV3-2) and TRBJ1-1, with D perhaps TRBD1 (6 bases). The CDR3 runs 14 residues. Trimming cost V 4 bases and J 1 base, with 10 bases left between them. The germline CDR1 and CDR2 sequences are LGHDT and YNNKEL (reference sequence). CDR3 sequence reads: CASSRGQTNTEAFF. The CDR3 bases are TGTGCCAGCAGCCGCGGACAGACGAACACTGAAGCTTTCTTT.

Ten or more counts support this clone. A junction end diverges from the germline sequence, so it may reflect a read error. The CDR3 DNA sequence: TGTGCCAGCAGTGACTCGGCAGGGAACGCCGGGGAGCTGTTTTTT. Its translation is CASSDSAGNAGELFF. V gene TRBV6-4 combines with J gene TRBJ2-2; tentatively, D is TRBD1 (5 bases). CDR1 and CDR2 (germline): MRHNA, SNTAGT. This CDR3 spans 15 amino acids.

The rearrangement uses TRBV5-4 and TRBJ2-1; 9 nucleotides align to TRBD2. The CDR3 covers 15 residues. From germline, CDR1 is SGHNT and CDR2 YYREEE (reference sequence). V gave up 1 base and J gave up 8 bases; unmatched junction bases: 7. The CDR3 sequence is CASSLRGLASDEQFF. CDR3 sequence (DNA): TGTGCCAGCAGCTTGCGAGGACTAGCGTCCGATGAGCAGTTCTTC. Based on the CDR3 plus reference TRBV5-4 and TRBJ2-1, the full variable domain is ETGVTQSPTHLIKTRGQQVTLRCSSQSGHNTVSWYQQALGQGPQFIFQYYREEENGRGNFPPRFSGLQFPNYSSELNVNALELDDSALYLCASSLRGLASDEQFFGPGTRLTVL.

V gene TRBV28 combines with J gene TRBJ1-5, with D perhaps matching TRBD1 (6 bases). Trimming removed 6 bases from V and 2 bases from J, with 11 bases in between. The CDR3 length is 14 residues. In germline, CDR1 is MDHEN, CDR2 SYDVKM. CDR3 residues: CASRGGGGNQPQHF. In DNA, the CDR3 is TGTGCCAGCAGGGGAGGGGGGGGCAATCAGCCCCAGCATTTT.

The gene calls are TRBV2 and TRBJ2-3; D may be TRBD2 (6 bases). Deletions cut 7 bases from V and 5 bases from J, with 16 bases between. This CDR3 has 14 amino acids. Germline CDR1 is SNHLY and CDR2 is FYNNEI. The CDR3 here is CASNTQGGEDTQYF. CDR3 in DNA: TGTGCCAGCAATACCCAGGGAGGCGAAGATACGCAGTATTTT.

The chain has TRBV6-5 and TRBJ2-2; TRBD2 aligns across 8 bases. Unmatched junction bases numbered 7, after V lost 9 bases and J lost 4 bases. This CDR3 has 14 residues. Germline V gene lookup returns CDR1 MNHEY and CDR2 SVGAGI. The CDR3 sequence: CASRSGGSTGELFF. DNA of the CDR3: TGTGCCAGTCGATCGGGAGGGTCCACCGGGGAGCTGTTTTTT.

This chain connects TRBV6-5 to TRBJ1-5; 7 nucleotides align to TRBD1. CDR3 length equals 14 residues. The germline V gene has CDR1 MNHEY and CDR2 SVGAGI. J was trimmed by 3 bases and V by 8 bases; bases with no gene match: 7. The CDR3 loop reads CASELGQPNQPQHF. CDR3 DNA sequence: TGTGCCAGCGAACTGGGACAGCCCAATCAGCCCCAGCATTTT.

The chain employs TRBV5-4 and TRBJ2-1; the match to TRBD1 covers 10 bases. The CDR3 runs 17 residues. CDR1 and CDR2 from the germline V gene are SGHNT and YYREEE (reference sequence). V lost 3 bases and J lost 8; bases outside the gene matches: 14. The CDR3: CASSYPRRGQGLDEQFF. The CDR3 DNA follows: TGTGCCAGCAGCTACCCCAGACGGGGACAGGGGTTGGATGAGCAGTTCTTC. Supplemented by reference TRBV5-4 and TRBJ2-1, the full variable domain reads ETGVTQSPTHLIKTRGQQVTLRCSSQSGHNTVSWYQQALGQGPQFIFQYYREEENGRGNFPPRFSGLQFPNYSSELNVNALELDDSALYLCASSYPRRGQGLDEQFFGPGTRLTVL.

CDR3 loop: CASTPGSPLHF. As DNA, the CDR3 is TGTGCCAGCACTCCAGGTTCACCCCTCCACTTT. The chain has TRBV2 and TRBJ1-6; D is unresolved. Looked up from germline, CDR1 is SNHLY and CDR2 is FYNNEI. The CDR3 runs to 11 residues. Trimming cost V 7 bases and J 9 bases, with 7 bases left between them.